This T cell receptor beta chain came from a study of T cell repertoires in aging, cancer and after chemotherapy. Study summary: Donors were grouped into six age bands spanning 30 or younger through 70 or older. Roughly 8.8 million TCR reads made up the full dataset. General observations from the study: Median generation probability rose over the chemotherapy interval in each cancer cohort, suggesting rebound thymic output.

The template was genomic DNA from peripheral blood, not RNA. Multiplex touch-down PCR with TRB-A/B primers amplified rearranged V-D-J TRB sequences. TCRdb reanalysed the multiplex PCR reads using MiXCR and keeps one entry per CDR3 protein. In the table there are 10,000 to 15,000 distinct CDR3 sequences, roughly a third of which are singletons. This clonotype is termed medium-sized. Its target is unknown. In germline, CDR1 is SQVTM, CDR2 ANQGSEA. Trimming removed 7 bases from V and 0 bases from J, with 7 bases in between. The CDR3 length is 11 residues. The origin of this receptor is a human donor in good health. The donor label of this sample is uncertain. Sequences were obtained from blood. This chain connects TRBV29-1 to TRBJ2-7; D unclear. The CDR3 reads CSGGSSYEQYF. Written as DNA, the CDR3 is TGCAGCGGGGGAAGCTCCTACGAGCAGTACTTC.